What follows are 29 T cell receptor beta chains derived from one specimen sequenced in a study of T cell responses to AZD1222 COVID-19 vaccine. Assay used: immunoSEQ multiplex PCR; TCRdb lists only in-frame clones, some missing. The sample lists about 170,000 clones; 75% to 90% were seen once. Material: peripheral blood, obtained on day 0 of AZD1222 vaccination. These TCRs come from an adult in good health.

The genes are TRBV15 and TRBJ1-1, with a possible D match to TRBD1 (5 bases). CDR1 is LNHNV and CDR2 is YYDKDF in the germline V gene (reference sequence). V gave up 3 bases and J gave up 7 bases, with 18 bases separating them. The CDR3 has 15 residues. The CDR3 is CATSSNLRAHFEAFF. The CDR3 coding sequence is TGTGCCACCAGCAGCAACCTCAGGGCCCACTTTGAAGCTTTCTTT.

V gene TRBV2 combines with J gene TRBJ1-2, with a possible D match to TRBD1 (5 bases). The CDR3 runs 19 residues. V shed 3 bases and J shed 1 base, with 24 bases lying between them. CDR1 SNHLY and CDR2 FYNNEI come from the germline V gene. In nucleotides, the CDR3 is TGTGCCAGCAGTGACTATGGGGGTTTGAGGTTAAGGGGTAACTATGGCTACACCTTC. This codes for CASSDYGGLRLRGNYGYTF.

The V gene is TRBV6-5, the J gene TRBJ2-3; TRBD1 matches 8 bases. Germline trimming cut 4 bases from V and 0 bases from J; bases unmatched to any gene: 3. Germline CDR1 MNHEY, CDR2 SVGAGI. The CDR3 spans 15 residues. For the CDR3, the DNA is TGTGCCAGCAGTTGGCAGGGGGCTAGCACAGATACGCAGTATTTT. As protein: CASSWQGASTDTQYF.

This chain joins TRBV28 and TRBJ2-7; 9 positions match TRBD1. The CDR3 is made up of 15 amino acids. The ends lost 5 bases at V and 0 bases at J; junction bases unmatched: 5. The V gene's germline CDR1 is MDHEN and CDR2 SYDVKM. The CDR3 protein is CASSATGGSSYEQYF. CDR3 in DNA: TGTGCCAGCAGTGCTACAGGGGGCAGCTCCTACGAGCAGTACTTC.

In its sample, this clone was seen once. This CDR3 is CATSRDRGRGTEAFF. The CDR3 bases are TGTGCCACCAGCAGGGACCGGGGCAGGGGCACTGAAGCTTTCTTT. The J gene is TRBJ1-1, the V gene TRBV15; TRBD1 is a possible D gene (6 bases). There are 15 residues in the CDR3. V was clipped by 3 bases and J by 4 bases, with 15 bases between them. From germline, CDR1 is LNHNV and CDR2 YYDKDF (reference sequence).

This clone came up once. This chain uses TRBV11-2 with TRBJ1-4, with unresolved D. Trimming cost V 1 base and J 14 bases, with 14 bases left between them. The CDR3 length is 13 residues. Germline values: CDR1 SGHAT, CDR2 FQNNGV. The CDR3 here is CASSLVKARSLFF. The CDR3 DNA reads TGTGCCAGCAGCTTAGTTAAGGCCAGATCCCTGTTTTTT.

This chain uses TRBV6-5 with TRBJ2-1, with D tentatively TRBD1 (6 bases). V was cut by 7 bases and J by 3 bases, with 13 bases left in between. Germline V gene sequence: CDR1 MNHEY, CDR2 SVGAGI. CDR3 length equals 14 residues. CDR3 nucleotide sequence: TGTGCCAGCAATCCTGACAGGTACTACAATGAGCAGTTCTTC. The encoded protein is CASNPDRYYNEQFF.

The chain carries TRBV27 and TRBJ2-7, with 9 bases that match TRBD2. The germline gives CDR1 MNHEY, CDR2 SMNVEV (reference sequence). The CDR3 has 17 residues. With V trimmed by 5 bases and J by 0 bases, 11 bases remained unmatched. The CDR3 loop reads CASSPTQTSGISYEQYF. The CDR3 nucleotides read TGTGCCAGCAGTCCGACTCAGACTAGCGGCATCTCCTACGAGCAGTACTTC.

V gene TRBV3-1 (or the pseudogene TRBV3-2) combines with J gene TRBJ1-3; D is uncertain. Germline V gene data show CDR1 as LGHDT and CDR2 as YNNKEL (reference sequence). With 2 bases removed from V and 7 bases from J, the gap between germline ends came to 3 bases. The CDR3 runs 11 residues. The CDR3 sequence: CASSQSNTIYF. CDR3 DNA: TGTGCCAGCAGCCAAAGTAACACCATATATTTT.

The CDR3 is CVGAWGQETQYF. The CDR3 DNA reads as TGCGTGGGGGCTTGGGGCCAAGAGACCCAGTACTTC. The chain links TRBV29-1 to TRBJ2-5; D is possibly TRBD1 (6 bases). The CDR3 spans 12 residues. The germline V gene has CDR1 SQVTM and CDR2 ANQGSEA.

This sequence joins TRBV27 and TRBJ1-2, with 7 positions matching TRBD1. The CDR3 sequence is 16 residues long. Losses at the gene ends were 9 bases for V and 5 bases for J; bases not matched to a gene: 18. Germline-derived CDR1 and CDR2 are MNHEY and SMNVEV (reference sequence). The CDR3 DNA follows: TGTGCCAGAGCTAACTGGACAGGACCTACCTCTTATGGCTACACCTTC. This gives the protein CARANWTGPTSYGYTF.

The rearrangement joins TRBV5-1 to TRBJ2-1; TRBD2 might be the D (6 bases). V lost 3 bases, J lost 8 bases, and 12 bases lay in between. This CDR3 is built from 13 residues. Looked up from germline, CDR1 is SGHRS and CDR2 is YFSETQ. The DNA for the CDR3 is TGCGCCAGCAGCTGGAGGGTAGGCGATGAGCAGTTCTTC. It specifies CASSWRVGDEQFF.

The genes are TRBV3-1 (or the pseudogene TRBV3-2) and TRBJ1-3, with D tentatively TRBD1 (6 bases). The CDR3 totals 16 residues. V lost 4 bases to trimming and J lost 2 bases, with 15 bases between them. In germline, CDR1 is LGHDT, CDR2 YNNKEL (reference sequence). CDR3 sequence reads: CASSLPGGQAGNTIYF. The CDR3 nucleotides are TGTGCCAGCAGCCTCCCCGGGGGCCAAGCTGGAAACACCATATATTTT.

This clone turned up a few times. Here the CDR3 reads CASSQSGGSAFF. The CDR3 nucleotides read TGTGCCAGCAGTCAGTCAGGGGGGTCGGCTTTCTTT. The chain links TRBV27 to TRBJ1-1; 7 nucleotides match TRBD1. Germline assignment: CDR1 MNHEY and CDR2 SMNVEV (reference sequence). The CDR3 spans 12 residues. V trimming: 5 bases; J trimming: 11 bases; junction bases outside the gene matches: 8.

This chain uses TRBV4-1 with TRBJ1-1; no clear D. This CDR3 has 13 amino acids. The germline V gene has CDR1 MGHRA and CDR2 YSYEKL. The ends were cut back, 7 bases at V and 2 bases at J, with 11 bases in the middle. CDR3 sequence reads: CASTRYGNTEAFF. The CDR3 DNA reads TGCGCCAGCACTAGATACGGCAACACTGAAGCTTTCTTT.

The rearrangement uses TRBV30 and TRBJ1-1; D remains ambiguous. V dropped 4 bases and J dropped 4 bases, with 16 bases sitting between them. Germline V gene lookup returns CDR1 GTSNPN and CDR2 SVGIG (reference sequence). This CDR3 spans 14 amino acids. CDR3 residues: CAWKAGPWSTEAFF. As DNA, the CDR3 is TGTGCCTGGAAGGCGGGCCCCTGGTCCACTGAAGCTTTCTTT. The full variable domain, rest sourced from reference TRBV30 and TRBJ1-1, is SQTIHQWPATLVQPVGSPLSLECTVEGTSNPNLYWYRQAAGRGLQLLFYSVGIGQISSEVPQNLSASRPQDRQFILSSKKLLLSDSGFYLCAWKAGPWSTEAFFGQGTRLTVV.

The chain recombines TRBV30 with TRBJ2-1, with 9 bases lining up with TRBD2. Germline lookup yields CDR1 GTSNPN and CDR2 SVGIG (reference sequence). The V segment lost 3 bases and the J segment 6 bases; nucleotides outside the gene matches: 12. The CDR3 is 16 residues long. The CDR3 DNA sequence: TGTGCCTGGAGACGACGCAGCGGGAGGAAGGGCAATGAGCAGTTCTTC. Protein product: CAWRRRSGRKGNEQFF.

This clone was seen only once. V usage is TRBV6-1 and J usage is TRBJ2-1; a weak D match, TRBD1 (5 bases). The V gene lost 3 bases and the J gene lost 3 bases, with 6 bases spanning the gap. The length of the CDR3 is 13 residues. Germline loops: CDR1 MNHNS, CDR2 SASEGT. CDR3 residues: CASSDRDYNEQFF. CDR3 coding DNA: TGTGCCAGCAGTGACAGGGACTACAATGAGCAGTTCTTC.

The chain links TRBV7-2 to TRBJ2-7, with D perhaps TRBD2 (6 bases). V was clipped by 7 bases and J by 0 bases, with 13 bases between them. Germline CDR1 reads SGHTA; CDR2 reads FQGNSA. The CDR3 runs to 14 residues. CDR3 nucleotides: TGTGCCAGCATGTGGCGGGATCCCTCCTACGAGCAGTACTTC. Protein sequence: CASMWRDPSYEQYF.

The chain recombines TRBV6-5 with TRBJ1-1, with TRBD1 as a possible D gene (5 bases). The CDR3 totals 14 residues. Trimming removed 7 bases from V and 8 bases from J, with 20 bases in between. CDR1 is MNHEY and CDR2 is SVGAGI in the germline V gene. DNA of the CDR3: TGTGCCAGCACTCTCCGAGGAGGGACCTTCGAAGCTTTCTTT. Translation: CASTLRGGTFEAFF.

V usage is TRBV28 and J usage is TRBJ1-1; 9 nucleotides agree with TRBD1. V shed 6 bases and J 13 bases; nucleotides not matched to a gene: 24. Germline V gene lookup returns CDR1 MDHEN and CDR2 SYDVKM. The CDR3 loop spans 17 amino acids. The CDR3 region has the DNA TGTGCCAGCAGGCCCGGGGGACAGGGAGGTTGGTCACTGAAGCTTTTCTTT. Translation gives CASRPGGQGGWSLKLFF.

The V gene is TRBV19, the J gene TRBJ1-1; D gene ambiguous. The germline gives CDR1 LNHDA, CDR2 SQIVND (reference sequence). Trimming removed 6 bases from V and 1 base from J, with 15 bases in between. The CDR3 is 15 amino acids. CDR3 in DNA: TGTGCCAGTAGGGTCGCGGATAGGGCGAACACTGAAGCTTTCTTT. Protein sequence: CASRVADRANTEAFF.

The chain is built from TRBV6-5 and TRBJ1-1, with 7 bases aligning to TRBD1. V shed 5 bases, J shed 4 bases, and the junction held 4 bases outside the gene matches. Germline V gene data show CDR1 as MNHEY and CDR2 as SVGAGI. CDR3 length: 13 amino acids. CDR3 amino acids: CASSPGGVTEAFF. The CDR3, as DNA: TGTGCCAGCAGTCCAGGGGGGGTCACTGAAGCTTTCTTT.

The chain has TRBV24-1 and TRBJ2-7; 7 bases fit TRBD2. The germline CDR1 and CDR2 sequences are KGHDR and SFDVKD. V shed 0 bases, J shed 12 bases, and the junction held 4 bases outside the gene matches. This CDR3 has 12 amino acids. Here the CDR3 reads CATSDLRGTMYF. CDR3 bases: TGTGCCACCAGTGATTTGCGCGGGACTATGTACTTC.

This chain uses TRBV5-3 with TRBJ2-7; TRBD2 agrees at 11 bases. TRBV5-3 is sorted into the ORF group, with uncertain function. The CDR3 length is 17 residues. Germline trimming cut 0 bases from V and 0 bases from J; bases unmatched to any gene: 5. CDR3 region: CARSLAGTSGSSYEQYF. The CDR3 nucleotides read TGTGCCAGAAGCTTGGCGGGTACTAGCGGGAGCTCCTACGAGCAGTACTTC.

The chain carries TRBV7-8 and TRBJ1-5; D not resolved. The V and J ends lost 0 bases and 3 bases respectively, with 9 bases between them. Germline V gene lookup returns CDR1 SGHVS and CDR2 FQNEAQ. This CDR3 region has 15 residues. CDR3 protein: CASSLAGGSNQPQHF. CDR3 in DNA: TGTGCCAGCAGCTTAGCGGGTGGGTCCAATCAGCCCCAGCATTTT.

The CDR3 DNA is TGTGCCAGCAGCGCCCAGACTAGCGGGAGGATTGGCGAGCAGTACTTC. Translated: CASSAQTSGRIGEQYF. This rearrangement joins TRBV9 to TRBJ2-7; TRBD2 agrees at 13 bases. V trimming: 3 bases; J trimming: 6 bases; junction bases outside the gene matches: 9. This CDR3 has 16 residues. Germline CDR1 and CDR2: SGDLS and YYNGEE.

The chain joins TRBV15 to TRBJ2-7; 8 bases align to TRBD1. The germline V gene has CDR1 LNHNV and CDR2 YYDKDF (reference sequence). J was trimmed by 3 bases and V by 1 base; bases with no gene match: 2. This CDR3 is 14 amino acids long. The CDR3 loop reads CATSRGGTGYEQYF. CDR3 coding DNA: TGTGCCACCAGCAGAGGCGGGACAGGCTACGAGCAGTACTTC. Complete variable domain (other parts from reference TRBV15 and TRBJ2-7): DAMVIQNPRYQVTQFGKPVTLSCSQTLNHNVMYWYQQKSSQAPKLLFHYYDKDFNNEADTPDNFQSRRPNTSFCFLDIRSPGLGDTAMYLCATSRGGTGYEQYFGPGTRLTVT.

The chain employs TRBV11-2 and TRBJ1-1; D is possibly TRBD1 (5 bases). V was shortened by 3 bases and J by 1 base, with 12 bases between the two germline ends. Per germline, CDR1 SGHAT and CDR2 FQNNGV. The CDR3 loop spans 15 amino acids. This chain's CDR3 is CASSFVGGANTEAFF. In DNA form, the CDR3 reads TGTGCCAGCAGCTTTGTGGGAGGGGCGAACACTGAAGCTTTCTTT.